Below, one T cell receptor beta chain is given with its context. Its target is not known. The data were taken from a study of post-analysis software for immune sequencing data. Study as a whole: Relapsing-remitting, secondary progressive and progressive-relapsing multiple sclerosis courses were included.

In germline, CDR1 is DFQATT, CDR2 SNEGSKA (reference sequence). Germline trimming cut 2 bases from V and 4 bases from J; bases unmatched to any gene: 8. The CDR3 runs to 15 residues. Whole-study results and caveats: Strong co-clustering by F measure was evident for samples that had been prepared in the same batch. People with multiple sclerosis had a significantly lower normalized Chao1 diversity than controls did. Comparison of patients with controls showed roughly five TRBV segments more frequent in patients, TRBV5-6, TRBV5-1 and TRBV20-1 among them.

Researchers reported that TCR beta cDNA libraries carried unique molecular identifiers. The source material, about 0.95 to 11 million T cells, gave rise to 500,000 or so cDNA molecules. TCRdb analysed the PCR reads with MiXCR anew, one entry per CDR3 protein. This sample has some 690,000 distinct CDR3 sequences; 55% to 70% occur once, and the top ten carry about 10%. The clonotype was recovered from a girl aged 2-15 years with multiple sclerosis. The sample taken for sequencing was blood. The chain is built from TRBV20-1 and TRBJ2-1; 7 nucleotides agree with TRBD1. The CDR3 reads CSARTGTEDYNEQFF. In nucleotides, the CDR3 is TGCAGTGCTAGAACCGGGACAGAGGATTACAATGAGCAGTTCTTC.